The 26 T cell receptor beta chains below were found in one sample sequenced in a study of monozygotic twins with inflammatory bowel disease. TCRdb reprocessed the 5' RACE reads; each CDR3 protein has one entry and no DNA is given. In all, the sample yields fewer than 550,000 distinct CDR3 sequences. Sequencing was performed on blood. The receptor source for this set is a human donor with ulcerative colitis or Crohn's disease, or a healthy co-twin of an affected twin (not recorded which).

The rearrangement uses TRBV28 and TRBJ2-5; the D call from TCRdb, TRBD1, cannot be confirmed without DNA. There are 13 residues in the CDR3. Germline values: CDR1 MDHEN, CDR2 SYDVKM. The CDR3 is CASSFAGLETQYF.

This chain joins TRBV11-2 and TRBJ2-5; the D call from TCRdb, TRBD2, cannot be confirmed without DNA. Per the germline V gene, CDR1 is SGHAT and CDR2 is FQNNGV. The CDR3 is 18 residues long. This chain's CDR3 is CASSLVSSGGASGETQYF.

This chain links TRBV10-3 with TRBJ2-2; TCRdb reports TRBD2, a call that lacks DNA to check it against. CDR1 and CDR2 (germline): ENHRY, SYGVKD. The CDR3 extends over 15 amino acids. CDR3 sequence reads: CAISSSGGNTGELFF.

The chain joins TRBV10-3 to TRBJ2-1; the D call of TRBD2 rests on TCRdb alone, since no DNA is present to check it. This CDR3 spans 14 amino acids. CDR1 and CDR2 (germline): ENHRY, SYGVKD. This CDR3 is CAISRAGSNNEQFF.

V usage is TRBV23-1 and J usage is TRBJ1-1. TRBV23-1 is an ORF, and what it does is uncertain. The CDR3 is 14 residues long. The CDR3 region is CASSHGGENTEAFF.

The chain's CDR3 is CASSAMIDYNSPLHF. The V and J genes are TRBV7-8 and TRBJ1-6. This CDR3 has 15 residues. CDR1 is SGHVS and CDR2 is FQNEAQ in the germline V gene.

This sequence joins TRBV20-1 and TRBJ2-3. Germline V CDR1 and CDR2: DFQATT, SNEGSKA (reference sequence). The CDR3 totals 12 residues. The CDR3 reads CSARWSTDTQYF.

The chain combines TRBV29-1 with TRBJ2-7. The CDR3 contains 14 residues. Germline V gene sequence: CDR1 SQVTM, CDR2 ANQGSEA. CDR3 sequence: CSVSLGSSSYEQYF.

CDR3 in amino acids: CASSNRVGTEAFF. The V call is TRBV13, the J call TRBJ1-1; no DNA is available, so the TRBD1 call from TCRdb remains unchecked. Germline lookup yields CDR1 PRHDT and CDR2 FYEKMQ (reference sequence). The length of the CDR3 is 13 residues.

The J gene is TRBJ1-1, the V gene TRBV5-6; TCRdb's assignment of TRBD1 cannot be checked, as there is no DNA. The CDR3 runs 14 residues. Germline V CDR1 and CDR2: SGHDT, YYEEEE. This CDR3 reads CASSPDRALTEAFF.

The chain is built from TRBV5-5 and TRBJ1-1; TCRdb reports TRBD1, a call that lacks DNA to check it against. Germline CDR1 SGHKS, CDR2 YYEKEE (reference sequence). The CDR3 is 15 residues long. The CDR3: CASSPDRFLNTEAFF.

This chain connects TRBV4-1 to TRBJ2-3; TCRdb's assignment of TRBD2 cannot be checked, as there is no DNA. The CDR3 has 19 residues. Germline values: CDR1 MGHRA, CDR2 YSYEKL. The CDR3 is CASSLRLLAGGLNTDTQYF.

This chain connects TRBV27 to TRBJ1-1. Looked up from germline, CDR1 is MNHEY and CDR2 is SMNVEV (reference sequence). The CDR3 contains 14 residues. The CDR3 region is CASSRLSGNTEAFF.

The V call is TRBV18, the J call TRBJ2-7; TCRdb's assignment of TRBD2 cannot be checked, as there is no DNA. Germline CDR1 is KGHSH and CDR2 is LQKENI. The CDR3 has 14 residues. The chain's CDR3 is CASSPHPGPYEQYF.

V and J are TRBV4-1 and TRBJ1-6; there is no DNA to check the TCRdb D call of TRBD1. The CDR3 is 16 amino acids. Germline loops: CDR1 MGHRA, CDR2 YSYEKL. The CDR3 spells CASSLQDRGSNSPLHF.

The rearrangement joins TRBV20-1 to TRBJ2-1; checking the TCRdb D call of TRBD2 is not possible without DNA. This CDR3 is 15 amino acids long. Germline assignment: CDR1 DFQATT and CDR2 SNEGSKA (reference sequence). The CDR3 sequence: CSAGLNLAGVGEQFF.

V gene TRBV7-6 combines with J gene TRBJ2-1. This CDR3 is built from 14 residues. CDR1 and CDR2 (germline): SGHVS, FNYEAQ. This CDR3 is CASSSQALYNEQFF.

J is TRBJ2-7 and V is TRBV4-2. Germline V gene sequence: CDR1 LGHNA, CDR2 YNFKEQ. This CDR3 region has 12 residues. CDR3 in amino acids: CASQGNSYEQYF.

This chain connects TRBV29-1 to TRBJ1-2; the D call of TRBD1 rests on TCRdb alone, since no DNA is present to check it. The CDR3 sequence is 15 residues long. Per the germline V gene, CDR1 is SQVTM and CDR2 is ANQGSEA. CDR3 residues: CSVLRIGGASYGYTF.

CDR3 region: CSVAPSGVGEQYF. The chain couples TRBV29-1 to TRBJ2-7; lacking DNA, the TRBD1 call made by TCRdb goes unchecked. Germline V gene data show CDR1 as SQVTM and CDR2 as ANQGSEA. CDR3 length: 13 residues.

The chain employs TRBV6-1 and TRBJ1-5; there is no DNA to check the TCRdb D call of TRBD1. The CDR3 length is 14 residues. Germline-derived CDR1 and CDR2 are MNHNS and SASEGT. The CDR3 here is CASSTGVSNQPQHF.

The chain links TRBV5-1 to TRBJ2-7; without DNA, the TCRdb call of TRBD1 cannot be checked. Germline loops: CDR1 SGHRS, CDR2 YFSETQ. The CDR3 length is 15 residues. The CDR3 loop is CASSLGLQGEYEQYF.

The gene calls are TRBV7-2 and TRBJ1-1; TCRdb designates TRBD1, a call that cannot be tested without DNA. The CDR3 totals 12 residues. Germline V gives CDR1 SGHTA, CDR2 FQGNSA. The CDR3 loop is CASSRGRYEAFF. The complete variable domain, with remaining parts taken from reference TRBV7-2 and TRBJ1-1, reads GAGVSQSPSNKVTEKGKDVELRCDPISGHTALYWYRQSLGQGLEFLIYFQGNSAPDKSGLPSDRFSAERTGGSVSTLTIQRTQQEDSAVYLCASSRGRYEAFFGQGTRLTVV.

The genes are TRBV7-9 and TRBJ2-7; the D call from TCRdb, TRBD1, cannot be confirmed without DNA. CDR3 size: 16 residues. Germline lookup yields CDR1 SEHNR and CDR2 FQNEAQ (reference sequence). This CDR3 reads CASSLDGDRGPSEQYF.

The chain uses TRBV13 and TRBJ1-1. The CDR3 is 14 residues long. Germline assignment: CDR1 PRHDT and CDR2 FYEKMQ (reference sequence). The CDR3 protein is CASSYSNRNTEAFF.

The chain carries TRBV28 and TRBJ2-7; without DNA, the TCRdb call of TRBD1 cannot be checked. CDR1 is MDHEN and CDR2 is SYDVKM in the germline V gene. The CDR3 has 16 residues. The CDR3: CASSLTPGAGRVEQYF. Full variable domain (remainder filled in from reference TRBV28 and TRBJ2-7): DVKVTQSSRYLVKRTGEKVFLECVQDMDHENMFWYRQDPGLGLRLIYFSYDVKMKEKGDIPEGYSVSREKKERFSLILESASTNQTSMYLCASSLTPGAGRVEQYFGPGTRLTVT.